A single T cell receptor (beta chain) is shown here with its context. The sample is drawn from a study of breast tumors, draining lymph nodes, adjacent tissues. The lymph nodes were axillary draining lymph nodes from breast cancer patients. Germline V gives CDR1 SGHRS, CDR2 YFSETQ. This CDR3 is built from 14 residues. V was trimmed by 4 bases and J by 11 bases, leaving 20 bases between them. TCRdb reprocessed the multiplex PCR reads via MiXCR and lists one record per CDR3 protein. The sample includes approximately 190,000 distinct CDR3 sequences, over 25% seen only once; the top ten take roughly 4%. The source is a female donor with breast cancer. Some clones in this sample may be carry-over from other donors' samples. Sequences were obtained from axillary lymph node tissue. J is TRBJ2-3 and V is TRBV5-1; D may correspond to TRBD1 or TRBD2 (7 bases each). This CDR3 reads CASSQGGVYNEQYF. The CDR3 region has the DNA TGCGCCAGCAGCCAGGGGGGGGTTTACAATGAGCAGTATTTT. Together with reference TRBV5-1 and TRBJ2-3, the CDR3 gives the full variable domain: KAGVTQTPRYLIKTRGQQVTLSCSPISGHRSVSWYQQTPGQGLQFLFEYFSETQRNKGNFPGRFSGRQFSNSRSEMNVSTLELGDSALYLCASSQGGVYNEQYFGPGTRLTVL.